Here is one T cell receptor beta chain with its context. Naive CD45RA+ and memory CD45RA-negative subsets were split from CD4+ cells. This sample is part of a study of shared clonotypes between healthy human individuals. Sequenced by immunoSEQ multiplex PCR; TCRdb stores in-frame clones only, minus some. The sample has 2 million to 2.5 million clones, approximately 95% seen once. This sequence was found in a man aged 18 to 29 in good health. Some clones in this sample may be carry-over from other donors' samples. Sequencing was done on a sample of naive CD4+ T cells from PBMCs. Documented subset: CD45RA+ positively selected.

CDR3 nucleotide sequence: TGTGCCAGCAGCTCGAGCGGGAGCTGGTCTTTATCCTACAATGAGCAGTTCTTC. This gives the protein CASSSSGSWSLSYNEQFF. The chain uses TRBV11-2 and TRBJ2-1, with 8 bases fitting TRBD2. V lost 4 bases to trimming and J lost 1 base; unmatched junction nucleotides: 12. Germline V gives CDR1 SGHAT, CDR2 FQNNGV. The CDR3 has 18 amino acids. Together with reference TRBV11-2 and TRBJ2-1, the CDR3 gives the full variable domain: EAGVAQSPRYKIIEKRQSVAFWCNPISGHATLYWYQQILGQGPKLLIQFQNNGVVDDSQLPKDRFSAERLKGVDSTLKIQPAKLEDSAVYLCASSSSGSWSLSYNEQFFGPGTRLTVL.